This TCR beta chain was recovered during a study of cytomegalovirus exposure and HLA in healthy donors (dated by TCRdb to 2015 to 2018). For the wider study: In an earlier analysis of under 600 of the donors, about 260 Gb of sequence data and some 100 million unique TCR beta sequences from 150 million to 200 million T cells were reported. About 310 gigabases of sequencing data and 78 million or so unique TCR sequences were included in an early release covering around 600 HLA-typed donors. Four or five DR-DQ haplotypes were handled as single units for association and clustering, since linkage in the cohort was strong. The later analysis used no new phenotypic data to find candidate immune exposures, relying instead on TCR beta sequences and their occurrence across donors. To predict cytomegalovirus infection status, the study brought together high-throughput TCR immunosequencing, statistical association of individual TCRs with disease status, and machine learning. The aim of the study was to test whether cataloging public T cell receptors could identify signatures of past pathogen exposure. In addition to the first cohort of 500 to 850 subjects, a separate validation cohort of 120 different subjects was used. Class I and class II HLA loci were covered by the typing at four-digit resolution. Across 398 genotyped donors of the cohort, an average of 235,054 unique TCR beta nucleotide sequences per donor were sequenced, and roughly a sixth of those sequences were non-productive. To study patterns of TCR occurrence, a later analysis re-analyzed previously published TCR beta repertoires from under 750 donors and added high-resolution HLA genotyping. Donor age, sex, ethnicity and CMV serostatus were compiled alongside the repertoire data. An earlier analysis of some 600 of the donors applied high-throughput TCR beta sequencing to assess whether each TCR beta V gene segment acted as functional or pseudogenic. Using immunosequencing, the study profiled T cell repertoires from roughly 650 subjects and related those repertoires to cytomegalovirus serostatus. A later genetic analysis used genome-wide SNP genotypes for about 60% of the roughly 670 donors, treating that subset as a discovery cohort. All discovery cohort repertoires had been generated using a single sequencing platform. Among the roughly 400 genotyped donors, around 81% belonged to the genetic ancestry cluster associated with self-reported Caucasian donors. The number of typed donors differed by locus: about 620-630 for A, B, C, DRB1 and DQB1; 500 to 550 for DQA1; approximately 600 for DPA1; and 450 to 480 for DPB1.

The cohort consisted of more than 650 healthy bone marrow donors. Cohort members were all nominally healthy when sampled, although unrecorded immune exposures were likely present. The donor was CMV seropositive and was included in the group of some 290 seropositive cohort members. Every donor gave a peripheral blood sample, and the peripheral blood mononuclear cells from that sample were used for TCR beta sequencing. The Qiagen DNeasy Blood Extraction Kit was used to extract genomic DNA from the blood cell samples. Study-wide findings and limitations: The classifier was reported to diagnose cytomegalovirus status with high specificity and sensitivity in both the original and validation cohorts. The authors suggested that the approach could potentially be generalized to other disease states and immunological phenotypes. Roughly uniform sequencing depth across donors was assumed in presence/absence analyses, although this assumption may not hold. CMV serostatus was the only immune exposure information available for the cohort. Most CMV-associated TCR beta chains appeared to be HLA-restricted in a later analysis, and the HLA associations seemed to be driven largely by CMV exposure. The 87-base-pair reads could not distinguish some IMGT-functional V segments, including TRBV6-2 and TRBV6-3, so those segments were excluded. An earlier analysis of some 590 of the donors showed that most TCR beta V segments appeared in productive rearrangements either about 87% or about 30% of the time, which broadly matched IMGT annotations. Three of the identified cytomegalovirus-associated TCR beta chains were confirmed in vitro to be specific for cytomegalovirus antigens. A further reported finding was that TCR beta sequences accurately predicted the HLA-A and HLA-B alleles for most subjects in the first cohort. The sequencing pipeline was judged likely to have produced a cluster of highly shared sequence variants as a technical artifact. Compared with equally common non-associated chains, HLA-associated TCR beta chains in a later analysis were more clonally expanded and had lower generation probabilities. When HLA alleles, especially DR and DQ, strongly co-occurred, attributing TCR associations to individual alleles was difficult. In a later analysis, the rate of TCR association differed among HLA loci, with DRB1 alleles having the most associated TCRs and HLA-C alleles having the fewest. A later genetic analysis associated a missense DCLRE1C variant with V-gene and J-gene trimming of TCR beta chains, and an independent cohort replicated the association. According to a later analysis, parvovirus B19, influenza, CMV and Epstein-Barr virus appeared linked to several top co-occurrence clusters. A later genetic analysis reported fewer N-insertions in productive TCRs among donors in an Asian-associated ancestry cluster than the roughly 690-donor mean. Because counts were too low, some 17 rarely observed V segments, including chromosome 9 orphons, were excluded from the earlier analysis of 587 of the donors. HLA typing was unavailable for some donors at each locus, so association tests used only the typed subset. Linkage disequilibrium might explain the correlated functional status among segregating V segments, but an unknown experimental factor could not be ruled out. Most TCR sequences were seen in very few donors, while some public TCRs were found in many individuals. In the study, roughly 160 TCR beta chains were listed as associated with cytomegalovirus. At a false discovery rate of 0.05, a later analysis linked fewer than 20,000 TCR beta sequences to specific HLA alleles. The cohort was sequenced for TCR beta chains only, and without alpha or paired-chain data the features that could be detected were limited.

Taken from cysteine to phenylalanine, the CDR3 has 15 residues. Solely the CDR3 DNA is kept, with 45 bases framed from the first base. A distance of 14 bases separates the germline ends of V and J, which lose 4 bases and 5 bases respectively. In the germline V gene (reference sequence), CDR1 corresponds to SGHAT and CDR2 to FQDESV. In the case of this clone: What this receptor recognizes is not known.

The method was the immunoSEQ multiplex PCR assay. For the multiplex PCR, a mixture combining 60 forward primers for TCR Vbeta segments and 13 reverse primers for TCR Jbeta segments was used. Amplification of the CDR3 region of rearranged TCR beta genes was performed with a multiplex PCR assay on genomic DNA. The amplified TCR beta libraries were sequenced on the Illumina HiSeq System as 87-base-pair reads. Per the original workflow: A later analysis counted approximately 84 million unique TCR beta chains across the 666 repertoires, and around 9.9 million of these chains were shared by at least two donors. Raw reads were error-corrected and collapsed into unique sequences with a nearest-neighbor algorithm that merged closely related sequences to remove PCR and sequencing errors. V, D and J gene segments were assigned by aligning CDR3 sequences to IMGT reference sequences. Each retained sequence needed at least a six-nucleotide match to both a V gene segment and a J gene segment. Rearrangements were called productive when the CDR3 lacked stop codons and stayed in frame with V and J; all others were non-productive. Following IMGT convention, CDR3 was defined as the stretch from the second conserved V-encoded cysteine to the conserved J-encoded phenylalanine. Sequences without an unambiguous match to a single V gene segment were excluded from the earlier analysis of a few hundred of the donors. An earlier analysis of 587 of the donors classified V segments as functional when productive rearrangements were above 56.7% and as segregating when the standard deviation between donors was above 5%. To diagnose cytomegalovirus status from the catalog of TCR beta chain sequences, a statistical classification framework was built. In a later analysis, V and J genes were assigned by comparing TCR nucleotide sequences against IMGT/GENE-DB human TR gene sequences. The TCRdist pipeline was used in a later analysis to assign CDR3 sequences and most-parsimonious VDJ recombination scenarios. In a later analysis, each TCR beta chain was defined by its CDR3 amino acid sequence together with its V-gene family, and reads lacking a unique V-gene family were excluded. To address suspected cross-contamination and a sequencing artifact, a later analysis removed roughly 640 highly shared, low-generation-probability nucleotide sequences. For each public chain, a later analysis derived a clonal expansion index from normalized ranks of inferred template counts within each repertoire. In a later analysis, generation probabilities were computed with a VDJ recombination model fitted to out-of-frame rearrangements, and the resulting probabilities were checked against IGoR. Hypergeometric tests were used in a later analysis to score TCR-TCR, TCR-HLA and TCR-CMV co-occurrence, with a repertoire-size bias correction applied to the TCR pairs. In a later analysis, false discovery rates were estimated by permuting HLA or CMV assignments 20 times. A later analysis grouped co-occurring TCRs with DBSCAN, adding TCRdist sequence similarity when clustering within HLA-allele-positive subsets. Co-occurrence clustering excluded repertoires with fewer than 30,000 or more than 120,000 public chains, plus five with anomalous nucleotide sharing. The table was pulled from immuneACCESS by TCRdb, which kept in-frame rearrangements only. Such tables lose some clones; where checked, under half of the loss comes from unresolved V genes, and the rest has no known cause. The DNA was the basis for D and trimming; V, J and clone size are from that table. The sample table gives around 55,000 clones. The ten largest clones represent approximately 8.9% of the sample.

The chain is made from TRBV11-1 and TRBJ2-2; possibly the D gene is TRBD1, per 5 matching bases. The source of this sequence is a middle-aged man in good health and CMV-seropositive. The sequencing sample was made of PBMCs. The CDR3 protein: CASSSEYRQTGELFF. The bases read TGTGCCAGCAGCTCCGAATACCGACAGACCGGGGAGCTGTTTTTT.